One sample yielded the 32 T cell receptor beta chains listed below, sequenced in a study of OX40 agonist ivuxolimab in advanced cancers. Sequencing was performed with immunoSEQ multiplex PCR; in TCRdb, only in-frame clones are kept and a portion is missing. The table includes fewer than 30,000 clones, approximately 86% detected once. Here the sequenced sample was CD4+ or CD8+ T cells sorted from blood, taken in a trial of the OX40 agonist ivuxolimab. The receptors stem from an adult with an advanced solid tumor such as melanoma, head and neck, liver or kidney cancer.

The CDR3 reads CASSSGYAGSEAFF. CDR3 nucleotide sequence: TGTGCCAGCTCTTCGGGATATGCGGGCTCTGAAGCTTTCTTT. The chain joins TRBV18 to TRBJ1-1; D gene ambiguous. CDR1 is KGHSH and CDR2 is LQKENI in the germline V gene. Trimming left V 6 bases short and J 6 bases short, with 17 bases between. This CDR3 region has 14 residues.

The rearrangement uses TRBV19 and TRBJ1-1, with TRBD1 matching 10 bases. The germline gives CDR1 LNHDA, CDR2 SQIVND (reference sequence). This CDR3 comprises 15 residues. After removal of 5 bases from V and 4 bases from J, the junction contained 7 bases not matched to a gene. The DNA of the CDR3 is TGTGCCAGTAGTCAACCGGGACAGGGGATCACTGAAGCTTTCTTT. It specifies CASSQPGQGITEAFF.

The chain has TRBV27 and TRBJ2-7, with D maybe TRBD1 (6 bases). CDR3 length: 13 residues. Per the germline V gene, CDR1 is MNHEY and CDR2 is SMNVEV (reference sequence). V lost 6 bases and J lost 6, with 15 bases in between. Here the CDR3 DNA reads TGTGCCAGCAGCAGACTCACAGGGTTCGAGCAGTACTTC. It encodes CASSRLTGFEQYF.

This chain links TRBV28 with TRBJ2-7; TRBD1 agrees at 11 bases. The germline V gene encodes CDR1 MDHEN and CDR2 SYDVKM. The trim removed 4 bases at V and 2 bases at J, leaving 4 bases unmatched. The CDR3 runs 15 residues. CDR3 amino acids: CASSSPGQGAYEQYF. The CDR3 nucleotides read TGTGCCAGCAGTTCTCCGGGACAGGGGGCCTACGAGCAGTACTTC.

This chain connects TRBV28 to TRBJ2-4; TRBD1 is a possible D gene (5 bases). CDR1 MDHEN and CDR2 SYDVKM come from the germline V gene. Trimming left V 6 bases short and J 3 bases short, with 15 bases between. The CDR3 sequence is 15 residues long. CDR3 in DNA: TGTGCCAGCAGACCACTGGACATTAGCAAAAACATTCAGTACTTC. Its protein product is CASRPLDISKNIQYF.

The chain is built from TRBV7-9 and TRBJ1-2, with 10 bases aligning to TRBD1. The V and J ends lost 4 bases and 4 bases, in that order; junction bases with no gene match: 6. Germline V gives CDR1 SEHNR, CDR2 FQNEAQ (reference sequence). The CDR3 spans 15 residues. CDR3 nucleotide sequence: TGTGCCAGCAGCTGGGAGACAGGGGGCCCCTATGGCTACACCTTC. Protein: CASSWETGGPYGYTF.

The chain joins TRBV10-1 to TRBJ2-1, with 10 positions matching TRBD2. The germline V gene encodes CDR1 WNHNN and CDR2 SYGVQD (reference sequence). The CDR3 loop spans 15 amino acids. The J segment lost 5 bases and the V segment lost 4 bases, leaving 5 bases of the junction unmatched. The CDR3 sequence: CASSGGLAEDNEQFF. DNA for the CDR3: TGCGCCAGCAGTGGCGGACTAGCGGAGGACAATGAGCAGTTCTTC.

The CDR3 is CASSFGGELFF. The CDR3 nucleotides read TGTGCCAGCAGCTTCGGTGGGGAGCTGTTTTTT. The rearrangement links TRBV11-2 to TRBJ2-2; no definite D call. CDR1 and CDR2 (germline): SGHAT, FQNNGV. The CDR3 has 11 amino acids. Trimming removed 3 bases from V and 8 bases from J, with 4 bases in between.

V is TRBV9 and J is TRBJ1-1; 10 nucleotides align to TRBD1. Germline values: CDR1 SGDLS, CDR2 YYNGEE. The CDR3 extends over 17 amino acids. V was clipped by 3 bases and J by 0 bases; unmatched bases: 8. In DNA, the CDR3 is TGTGCCAGCAGCGATGGGACAGGGGCCACTCTGAACACTGAAGCTTTCTTT. This translates into CASSDGTGATLNTEAFF. Supplemented by reference TRBV9 and TRBJ1-1, the full variable domain reads DSGVTQTPKHLITATGQRVTLRCSPRSGDLSVYWYQQSLDQGLQFLIQYYNGEERAKGNILERFSAQQFPDLHSELNLSSLELGDSALYFCASSDGTGATLNTEAFFGQGTRLTVV.

The chain recombines TRBV19 with TRBJ1-1, with D possibly being TRBD1 (6 bases). Between the trimmed V and J ends, which lost 7 bases and 4 bases, there was a span of 10 bases. This CDR3 comprises 12 residues. Looked up from germline, CDR1 is LNHDA and CDR2 is SQIVND (reference sequence). CDR3 nucleotides: TGTGCCAGTAAGGGGGGAAGCACTGAAGCTTTCTTT. Its translation: CASKGGSTEAFF.

The chain carries TRBV7-9 and TRBJ1-2, with D possibly TRBD1 on 6 matching bases. This CDR3 comprises 17 residues. CDR1 and CDR2 (germline): SEHNR, FQNEAQ (reference sequence). Trimming removed 3 bases from V and 4 bases from J, with 21 bases in between. The CDR3 protein is CASSFGATDSVLYGYTF. The CDR3 DNA follows: TGTGCCAGCAGCTTTGGGGCCACGGACAGCGTACTCTATGGCTACACCTTC.

J is TRBJ2-3 and V is TRBV28, with 9 bases aligning to TRBD1. The length of the CDR3 is 16 residues. The ends lost 6 bases at V and 2 bases at J; junction bases unmatched: 9. Germline assignment: CDR1 MDHEN and CDR2 SYDVKM. The CDR3 sequence: CASRKPGQGHTDTQYF. CDR3 in DNA: TGTGCCAGCAGAAAACCGGGACAGGGCCACACAGATACGCAGTATTTT.

Worth noting for this clone: One end of the junction is discordant with germline, which a read error may explain. The chain has TRBV7-7 and TRBJ2-5; 7 bases fit TRBD1. The CDR3 sequence is 15 residues long. The germline V gene has CDR1 SSHAT and CDR2 FNYEAQ (reference sequence). The CDR3 coding sequence is TGTGCTAGCAGCTCCGGACAGGCCAGGGGAGAGACCCAGTACTTC. Protein product: CASSSGQARGETQYF.

CDR3 sequence reads: CASSFYGANTEAFF. For the CDR3, the DNA is TGTGCCAGCAGTTTTTACGGGGCGAACACTGAAGCTTTCTTT. This chain joins TRBV28 and TRBJ1-1; D possibly corresponds to TRBD1 (5 bases). V lost 3 bases and J 1 base, leaving 9 bases between the germline ends. This CDR3 region has 14 residues. CDR1 and CDR2 (germline): MDHEN, SYDVKM.

The V and J genes are TRBV27 and TRBJ2-5, with 9 bases that match TRBD1. CDR3 length: 15 residues. Unmatched junction bases numbered 4, after V lost 2 bases and J lost 3 bases. Germline loops: CDR1 MNHEY, CDR2 SMNVEV (reference sequence). CDR3 sequence reads: CASSLDWTGEETQYF. The CDR3 DNA follows: TGTGCCAGCAGTTTAGACTGGACAGGGGAAGAGACCCAGTACTTC.

The V call is TRBV7-8, the J call TRBJ2-5; TRBD1 agrees at 7 bases. J was trimmed by 5 bases and V by 5 bases; bases with no gene match: 11. Germline lookup yields CDR1 SGHVS and CDR2 FQNEAQ. CDR3 length: 15 residues. The CDR3 here is CASSLTLRGRETQYF. CDR3 nucleotides: TGTGCCAGCAGCCTCACGCTGAGGGGGCGGGAGACCCAGTACTTC.

Points on this clone: Other nucleotide sequences in the sample specify the same CDR3. The genes are TRBV29-1 and TRBJ1-2, with TRBD1 as a possible D gene (5 bases). V was pared by 4 bases and J by 6 bases, with 9 bases between. Germline V gene data show CDR1 as SQVTM and CDR2 as ANQGSEA. This CDR3 is built from 11 residues. The DNA of the CDR3 is TGCAGCGTTGCGGGACTTGATGGCTACACCTTC. This translates into CSVAGLDGYTF.

The V gene is TRBV5-6, the J gene TRBJ2-7, with unresolved D. From germline, CDR1 is SGHDT and CDR2 YYEEEE. Trimming took off 0 bases at V and 4 bases at J, with 8 bases between the two ends. The CDR3 totals 13 residues. The CDR3 spells CASSLVGNYEQYF. Here the CDR3 DNA reads TGTGCCAGCAGCTTGGTTGGGAATTACGAGCAGTACTTC.

The gene calls are TRBV11-3 and TRBJ2-2; no clear D. V shed 5 bases and J shed 3 bases, with 10 bases lying between them. This CDR3 has 14 amino acids. CDR1 SGHNT and CDR2 YENEEA come from the germline V gene. The CDR3 sequence: CASSPPYDTGELFF. As DNA, the CDR3 is TGTGCCAGCAGCCCACCCTACGACACCGGGGAGCTGTTTTTT. The full variable domain, rest sourced from reference TRBV11-3 and TRBJ2-2, is EAGVVQSPRYKIIEKKQPVAFWCNPISGHNTLYWYLQNLGQGPELLIRYENEEAVDDSQLPKDRFSAERLKGVDSTLKIQPAELGDSAVYLCASSPPYDTGELFFGEGSRLTVL.

The chain employs TRBV7-8 and TRBJ2-7; D possibly uses TRBD1 or TRBD2 (6 bases each). Trimming removed 3 bases at V and 3 bases at J, with 15 bases between. Germline CDR1 SGHVS, CDR2 FQNEAQ. CDR3 length equals 15 residues. The CDR3 spells CASSFHREENYEQYF. As DNA, the CDR3 is TGTGCCAGCAGCTTTCACAGGGAGGAGAACTACGAGCAGTACTTC.

There are a few counts of this clone. The V call is TRBV7-9, the J call TRBJ1-1, with 7 nucleotides matching TRBD1. J was trimmed by 9 bases and V by 1 base; bases with no gene match: 5. CDR3 length: 13 residues. The germline V gene encodes CDR1 SEHNR and CDR2 FQNEAQ (reference sequence). CDR3 DNA: TGTGCCAGCAGCTTAGGGACCAGGGGGAAAGCTTTCTTT. It yields the protein CASSLGTRGKAFF.

By proportion, this clone is medium-sized. The CDR3 spells CASSWPRGEPRPNQPQHF. DNA of the CDR3: TGTGCCTCGTCGTGGCCGAGGGGGGAGCCTAGACCCAATCAGCCCCAGCATTTT. The V gene is TRBV28, the J gene TRBJ1-5; D is possibly TRBD1 (6 bases). Trimming pared 11 bases from V and 3 bases from J, leaving 29 bases between. Germline CDR1 is MDHEN and CDR2 is SYDVKM. This CDR3 has 18 amino acids.

The sample holds one count of this clone. The chain links TRBV10-3 to TRBJ2-1; 9 bases agree with TRBD2. The CDR3 has 15 amino acids. Germline V lookup: CDR1 ENHRY, CDR2 SYGVKD. Trimming cost V 6 bases and J 3 bases; bases outside gene matches: 6. As DNA, the CDR3 is TGTGCCATCAGGGGAGGCGGGGGGGACTACAATGAGCAGTTCTTC. This codes for CAIRGGGGDYNEQFF.

This chain uses TRBV15 with TRBJ1-1, with a weak D call TRBD1 (6 bases). The germline gives CDR1 LNHNV, CDR2 YYDKDF (reference sequence). V was pared by 0 bases and J by 1 base, with 12 bases between. The CDR3 consists of 16 residues. The CDR3 protein is CATSRDWGGSNTEAFF. In nucleotides, the CDR3 is TGTGCCACCAGCAGAGATTGGGGGGGCTCGAACACTGAAGCTTTCTTT.

The chain links TRBV27 to TRBJ1-4, with 8 bases fitting TRBD1. The germline CDR1 and CDR2 sequences are MNHEY and SMNVEV (reference sequence). The CDR3 extends over 16 amino acids. J lost 8 bases, V lost 3 bases, and 11 bases had no gene match. The CDR3 loop reads CASSFLYRGKGEKLFF. In DNA, the CDR3 is TGTGCCAGCAGTTTCCTTTACAGGGGGAAGGGGGAAAAACTGTTTTTT.

This chain links TRBV4-1 with TRBJ1-1; D might be TRBD1 (6 bases). Germline CDR1 reads MGHRA; CDR2 reads YSYEKL. Deletions cut 5 bases from V and 6 bases from J, with 13 bases between. The CDR3 runs 13 residues. The CDR3 coding sequence is TGCGCCAGCAGCACACAGGGAGGCGCTGAAGCTTTCTTT. It yields the protein CASSTQGGAEAFF.

This clone was observed a few times. The V and J genes are TRBV7-9 and TRBJ1-5; no firm D call. Looked up from germline, CDR1 is SEHNR and CDR2 is FQNEAQ (reference sequence). The CDR3 loop spans 11 amino acids. The V end was cut by 4 bases, the J end by 3 bases, with 1 base between. CDR3 sequence reads: CASSSNQPQHF. CDR3 nucleotides: TGTGCCAGCAGCTCCAATCAGCCCCAGCATTTT.

The rearrangement links TRBV5-4 to TRBJ2-7; either TRBD1 or TRBD2 may fit D (6 bases each). V dropped 1 base and J dropped 5 bases, with 10 bases sitting between them. Germline V lookup: CDR1 SGHNT, CDR2 YYREEE (reference sequence). The CDR3 totals 13 residues. Here the CDR3 DNA reads TGTGCCAGCAGCTTGACAGGGAGGCACGAGCAGTACTTC. Its translation: CASSLTGRHEQYF.

This rearrangement joins TRBV2 to TRBJ2-3, with TRBD1 matching over 11 bases. The ends lost 7 bases at V and 4 bases at J; junction bases unmatched: 10. Germline CDR1 and CDR2: SNHLY and FYNNEI. The CDR3 has 16 residues. This CDR3 is CASTPRDRGEADTQYF. CDR3 DNA sequence: TGTGCCAGCACCCCCAGGGACAGGGGGGAGGCAGATACGCAGTATTTT.

The chain is built from TRBV2 and TRBJ1-1; D is uncertain. V lost 2 bases, J lost 2 bases, and 15 bases lay in between. This CDR3 is built from 16 residues. Germline V gene data show CDR1 as SNHLY and CDR2 as FYNNEI. CDR3 sequence (DNA): TGTGCCAGCAGTGAATCTGGACCCTTTCTAAACACTGAAGCTTTCTTT. Amino acid sequence: CASSESGPFLNTEAFF.

This chain links TRBV5-8 with TRBJ2-7; 8 nucleotides match TRBD1. J gave up 3 bases and V 6 bases, and 8 bases lay outside the gene matches. Germline V gene data show CDR1 as SGHTS and CDR2 as YDEGEE. This CDR3 is built from 14 residues. This chain's CDR3 is CASNLPTGVYEQYF. The CDR3 DNA is TGTGCCAGCAACCTACCGACAGGGGTCTACGAGCAGTACTTC.

This clone ranks as medium-sized (0.01 to 0.1%). This rearrangement joins TRBV7-2 to TRBJ2-4; D is undetermined. Germline lookup yields CDR1 SGHTA and CDR2 FQGNSA. This CDR3 has 12 amino acids. V lost 8 bases, J lost 1 base, and 6 bases lay in between. The CDR3 region is CASSDAKNIQYF. For the CDR3, the DNA is TGTGCCAGCTCGGACGCCAAAAACATTCAGTACTTC.